The sequence of this T cell receptor beta chain was determined in a study of shared clonotypes between healthy human individuals. General observations from the study: Only blood was sampled, and tissue TCR repertoires likely differ from blood ones.

TCRdb's copy holds only in-frame clones and misses some; the assay was immunoSEQ multiplex PCR. Among millions of clones, roughly 94% were seen once, and the ten largest hold approximately 0.13%. CDR1 KGHSH and CDR2 LQKENI come from the germline V gene. This CDR3 comprises 14 residues. V lost 3 bases and J lost 2, with 11 bases in between. With respect to this clone: Antigen specificity is unknown.

All participating donors were Caucasian adults from Nashville, Tennessee. The TCR comes from a man aged 18 to 29 in good health. This chain uses TRBV18 with TRBJ2-7; D is uncertain. Sequenced input: naive CD4+ T cells sorted from blood. Subset specified: CD45RA+ positively selected. In nucleotides, the CDR3 is TGTGCCAGCTCACCTACGGTTGGAGCCTACGAGCAGTACTTC. This sequence encodes CASSPTVGAYEQYF.